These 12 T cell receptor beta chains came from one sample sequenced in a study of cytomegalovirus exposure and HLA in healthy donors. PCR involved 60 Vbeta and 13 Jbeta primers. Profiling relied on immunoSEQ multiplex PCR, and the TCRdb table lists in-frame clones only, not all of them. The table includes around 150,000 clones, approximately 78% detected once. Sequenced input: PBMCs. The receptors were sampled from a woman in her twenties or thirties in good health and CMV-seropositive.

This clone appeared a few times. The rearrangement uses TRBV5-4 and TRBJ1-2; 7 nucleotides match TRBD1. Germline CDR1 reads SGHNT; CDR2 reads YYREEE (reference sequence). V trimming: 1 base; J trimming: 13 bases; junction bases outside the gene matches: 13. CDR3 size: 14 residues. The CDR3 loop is CASSLRDSSYGATF. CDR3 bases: TGTGCCAGCAGCTTGCGGGACAGTTCCTATGGAGCCACCTTC.

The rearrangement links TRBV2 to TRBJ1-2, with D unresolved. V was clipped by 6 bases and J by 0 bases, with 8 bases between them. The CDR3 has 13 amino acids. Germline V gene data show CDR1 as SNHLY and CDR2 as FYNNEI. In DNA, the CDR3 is TGTGCCAGCAGAGGTACAGCTAACTATGGCTACACCTTC. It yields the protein CASRGTANYGYTF. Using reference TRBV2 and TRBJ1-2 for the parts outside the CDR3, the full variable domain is EPEVTQTPSHQVTQMGQEVILRCVPISNHLYFYWYRQILGQKVEFLVSFYNNEISEKSEIFDDQFSVERPDGSNFTLKIRSTKLEDSAMYFCASRGTANYGYTFGSGTRLTVV.

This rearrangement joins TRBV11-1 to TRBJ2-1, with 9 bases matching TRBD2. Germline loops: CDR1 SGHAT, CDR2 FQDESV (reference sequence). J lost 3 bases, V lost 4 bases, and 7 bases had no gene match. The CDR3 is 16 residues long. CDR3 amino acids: CASSSFERGDYNEQFF. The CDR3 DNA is TGTGCCAGCAGCTCGTTTGAGCGGGGGGACTACAATGAGCAGTTCTTC.

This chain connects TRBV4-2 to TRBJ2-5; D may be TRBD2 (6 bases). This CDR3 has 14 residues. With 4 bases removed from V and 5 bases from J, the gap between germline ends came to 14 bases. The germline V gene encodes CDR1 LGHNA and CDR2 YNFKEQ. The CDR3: CASSPGLFGETQYF. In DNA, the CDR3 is TGTGCCAGCAGCCCAGGACTATTCGGGGAGACCCAGTACTTC.

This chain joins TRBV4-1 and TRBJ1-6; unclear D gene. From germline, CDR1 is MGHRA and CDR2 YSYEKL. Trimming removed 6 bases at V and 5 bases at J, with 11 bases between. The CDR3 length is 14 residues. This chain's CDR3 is CASSPGLDNSPLHF. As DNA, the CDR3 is TGCGCCAGCAGTCCCGGACTGGATAATTCACCCCTCCACTTT.

The CDR3 coding sequence is TGCAGCGTGGCCCACAGGCCCAACACTGAAGCTTTCTTT. Encoded protein: CSVAHRPNTEAFF. This chain joins TRBV29-1 and TRBJ1-1; tentatively, D is TRBD1 (5 bases). The germline V and J ends were trimmed by 6 bases and 2 bases, with 13 bases remaining between them. Germline values: CDR1 SQVTM, CDR2 ANQGSEA. This CDR3 has 13 amino acids.

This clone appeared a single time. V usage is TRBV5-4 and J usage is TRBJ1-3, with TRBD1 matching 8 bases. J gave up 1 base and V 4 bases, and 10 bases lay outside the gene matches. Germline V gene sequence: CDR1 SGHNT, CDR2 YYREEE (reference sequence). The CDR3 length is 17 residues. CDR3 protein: CASSPAGTGASGNTIYF. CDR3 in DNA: TGTGCCAGCAGCCCGGCCGGGACAGGAGCATCTGGAAACACCATATATTTT.

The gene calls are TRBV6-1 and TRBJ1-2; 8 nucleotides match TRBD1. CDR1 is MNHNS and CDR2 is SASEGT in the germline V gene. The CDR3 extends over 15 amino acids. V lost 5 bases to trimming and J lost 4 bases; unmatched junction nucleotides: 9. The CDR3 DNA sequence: TGTGCCAGCAGTAGGGGACAGGAGTTCCTCTATGGCTACACCTTC. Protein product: CASSRGQEFLYGYTF.

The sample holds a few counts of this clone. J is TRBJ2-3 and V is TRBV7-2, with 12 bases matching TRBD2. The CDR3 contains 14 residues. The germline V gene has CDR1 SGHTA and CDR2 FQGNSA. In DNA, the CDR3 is TGTCTGGCTAGCGGGGGGGCGAGCACAGATACGCAGTATTTT. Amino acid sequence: CLASGGASTDTQYF.

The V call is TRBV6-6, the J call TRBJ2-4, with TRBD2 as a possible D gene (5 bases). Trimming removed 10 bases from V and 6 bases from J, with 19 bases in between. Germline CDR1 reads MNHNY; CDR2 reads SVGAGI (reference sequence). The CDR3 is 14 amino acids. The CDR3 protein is CATLRGSGGNIQYF. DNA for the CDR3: TGTGCCACCTTACGAGGAAGCGGAGGAAACATTCAGTACTTC.

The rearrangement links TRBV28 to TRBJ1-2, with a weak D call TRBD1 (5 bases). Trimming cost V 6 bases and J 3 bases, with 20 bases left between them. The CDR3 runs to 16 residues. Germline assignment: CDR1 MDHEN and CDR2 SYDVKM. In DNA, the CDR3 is TGTGCCAGCAGCCCTAGCGGGGCGGGGTTGGACTATGGCTACACCTTC. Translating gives CASSPSGAGLDYGYTF.

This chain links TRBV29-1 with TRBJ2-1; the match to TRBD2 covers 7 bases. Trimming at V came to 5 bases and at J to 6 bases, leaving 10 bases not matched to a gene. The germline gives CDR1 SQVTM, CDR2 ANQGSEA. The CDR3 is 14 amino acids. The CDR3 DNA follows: TGCAGCGTTCGGCGGCGGGGGTATCGCAATGAGCAGTTCTTC. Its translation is CSVRRRGYRNEQFF.